The 18 T cell receptor beta chains below all came from one sample that was sequenced in a study of T cells in Graves' hyperthyroidism and ophthalmopathy. Amplified TCR beta CDR3 regions came from RNA transcripts. The HTBI primer set drove a first-round RT-PCR of the TCR CDR3. MiXCR, applied by TCRdb to the multiplex PCR reads, yields one record per CDR3 protein. The table lists 250,000 to 300,000 distinct CDR3 sequences, about an eighth of them singletons. The sequencing sample was made of blood. The origin of the receptors is a woman aged 25-40 years with Graves' hyperthyroidism that later progressed to Graves' ophthalmopathy.

This clonotype was observed a few times. The chain links TRBV9 to TRBJ2-7, with 7 bases matching TRBD2. This CDR3 region has 12 residues. The germline CDR1 and CDR2 sequences are SGDLS and YYNGEE. With V trimmed by 7 bases and J by 6 bases, 7 bases remained unmatched. The CDR3 nucleotides are TGTGCCAGCTCCTCGGGGGAGGGCGAGCAGTACTTC. Its protein is CASSSGEGEQYF.

This clonotype was counted ten times or more. V gene TRBV20-1 combines with J gene TRBJ1-5; 7 bases agree with TRBD1. Germline-derived CDR1 and CDR2 are DFQATT and SNEGSKA (reference sequence). This CDR3 contains 14 residues. J lost 6 bases, V lost 3 bases, and 8 bases had no gene match. The CDR3: CSARAGGKAQPQHF. The CDR3 nucleotides are TGCAGTGCTAGGGCAGGGGGTAAGGCTCAGCCCCAGCATTTT.

In this sample, this clonotype turned up many times. The gene calls are TRBV6-1 and TRBJ2-7; TRBD1 matches 8 bases. The CDR3 has 15 amino acids. V lost 2 bases, J lost 3 bases, and 6 bases stayed unmatched. Germline assignment: CDR1 MNHNS and CDR2 SASEGT. The chain's CDR3 is CASSETGTGVYEQYF. DNA for the CDR3: TGTGCCAGCAGTGAAACCGGGACAGGAGTCTACGAGCAGTACTTC.

Points on this clonotype: Likely a read error: the CDR3 ends without its conserved phenylalanine or tryptophan. The rearrangement links TRBV11-2 to TRBJ2-3; the match to TRBD2 covers 13 bases. From germline, CDR1 is SGHAT and CDR2 FQNNGV. The V gene end was trimmed by 5 bases and the J gene end by 2 bases; junction bases not matched to a gene: 4. The CDR3 spans 16 residues. CDR3: CASSDGLAGATDTQYL. Written as DNA, the CDR3 is TGTGCCAGCAGCGATGGACTAGCGGGGGCCACAGATACGCAGTATCTT.

This clonotype was observed many times. The J gene is TRBJ2-7, the V gene TRBV3-1; D gene unclear. Trimming took off 3 bases at V and 3 bases at J, with 12 bases between the two ends. This CDR3 comprises 14 residues. The V gene's germline CDR1 is LGHDT and CDR2 YNNKEL (reference sequence). The CDR3 protein is CASSHEMVGYEQYF. The CDR3 nucleotides are TGTGCCAGCAGCCACGAAATGGTGGGCTACGAGCAGTACTTC.

This clonotype was counted ten times or more. V and J are TRBV28 and TRBJ1-2, with D hard to call. Trimming shortened V by 6 bases and J by 6 bases, and 14 bases separated the two germline ends. The germline V gene encodes CDR1 MDHEN and CDR2 SYDVKM. CDR3 length: 13 residues. The CDR3 loop is CASSLGSVNGYTF. The CDR3 coding sequence is TGTGCCAGCAGCCTAGGGTCGGTAAATGGCTACACCTTC.

This clonotype was seen repeatedly, ten times or more. The rearrangement uses TRBV7-2 and TRBJ2-7; D not certain. Trimming shortened V by 5 bases and J by 2 bases, and 13 bases separated the two germline ends. Germline lookup yields CDR1 SGHTA and CDR2 FQGNSA. This CDR3 spans 14 amino acids. The CDR3 nucleotides are TGTGCCAGCAGCCCAAGTTTAGCCGCCTACGAGCAGTACTTC. Protein sequence: CASSPSLAAYEQYF.

About this clonotype itself: Possible read error: a much larger clone is one base away. The genes are TRBV5-1 and TRBJ2-7, with TRBD2 as a possible D gene (6 bases). The CDR3 has 15 amino acids. The germline V gene encodes CDR1 SGHRS and CDR2 YFSETQ. V lost 0 bases, J lost 6 bases, and 16 bases lay in between. The CDR3 DNA reads as TGCGCCAGCAGCTTGGATCTCGGGAGAAACGGCGAGCAGTACTTC. This sequence encodes CASSLDLGRNGEQYF.

This clonotype has ten or more counts. J is TRBJ1-5 and V is TRBV5-5, with D maybe TRBD1 (5 bases). V was clipped by 0 bases and J by 5 bases, with 12 bases between them. Germline values: CDR1 SGHKS, CDR2 YYEKEE (reference sequence). This CDR3 region has 15 residues. CDR3 DNA sequence: TGTGCCAGCAGCTTGGAGCAGGGAAGCCATCAGCCCCAGCATTTT. Amino acids: CASSLEQGSHQPQHF.

In this sample, this clonotype turned up many times. The V call is TRBV27, the J call TRBJ2-3, with 7 bases that match TRBD1. The germline CDR1 and CDR2 sequences are MNHEY and SMNVEV (reference sequence). V dropped 8 bases and J dropped 0; count of bases not matched to a gene: 5. The CDR3 loop spans 14 amino acids. In DNA, the CDR3 is TGTGCCAGCCAAAAGGGGGCTAGCACAGATACGCAGTATTTT. The encoded protein is CASQKGASTDTQYF.

This chain's CDR3 is CASSQVGGPVFSYNEQFF. CDR3 coding DNA: TGCGCCAGCAGCCAAGTTGGCGGTCCTGTGTTCTCCTACAATGAGCAGTTCTTC. The gene calls are TRBV4-1 and TRBJ2-1, with no clear D. The V gene lost 1 base and the J gene lost 0 bases, with 16 bases spanning the gap. The CDR3 contains 18 residues. Germline values: CDR1 MGHRA, CDR2 YSYEKL.

This clonotype came up many times. The chain carries TRBV28 and TRBJ2-5, with D possibly being TRBD2 (5 bases). With 3 bases removed from V and 6 bases from J, the gap between germline ends came to 8 bases. Germline CDR1 and CDR2: MDHEN and SYDVKM. The CDR3 is made up of 12 amino acids. CDR3 nucleotide sequence: TGTGCCAGCAGTTTTAGGAGGAAGACCCAGTACTTC. It yields the protein CASSFRRKTQYF.

This clonotype was detected ten times or more. The gene calls are TRBV27 and TRBJ1-2; D is possibly TRBD1 (6 bases). V gave up 6 bases and J gave up 8 bases, with 22 bases separating them. The CDR3 consists of 15 residues. Germline CDR1 is MNHEY and CDR2 is SMNVEV (reference sequence). This CDR3 reads CASRSLGGGGFGYTF. CDR3 DNA: TGTGCCAGCAGATCCTTGGGGGGCGGGGGGTTCGGCTACACCTTC.

V gene TRBV20-1 combines with J gene TRBJ1-4; 8 bases are shared with TRBD1. From germline, CDR1 is DFQATT and CDR2 SNEGSKA (reference sequence). The CDR3 consists of 14 residues. V trimming: 5 bases; J trimming: 7 bases; junction bases outside the gene matches: 9. The chain's CDR3 is CSASHDRGREKLFF. CDR3 nucleotide sequence: TGCAGTGCTTCCCACGACAGGGGCCGTGAAAAACTGTTTTTT.

This clonotype was observed many times. The J gene is TRBJ2-3, the V gene TRBV7-3; the D gene could be TRBD1 or TRBD2 (5 bases each). The germline V gene encodes CDR1 SGHTA and CDR2 FQGTGA. The V gene lost 4 bases and the J gene lost 6 bases, with 14 bases spanning the gap. The CDR3 runs 14 residues. CDR3 residues: CASSSWTGADTQYF. The CDR3 DNA reads TGTGCCAGCAGCTCTTGGACTGGGGCGGATACGCAGTATTTT.

This sequence joins TRBV19 and TRBJ1-3; TRBD1 matches 11 bases. CDR3 length: 16 amino acids. Trimming cost V 8 bases and J 2 bases; bases outside gene matches: 8. Per germline, CDR1 LNHDA and CDR2 SQIVND (reference sequence). This CDR3 is CASSLGTGGTGNTIYF. In nucleotides, the CDR3 is TGTGCCAGTTCCCTGGGGACAGGGGGTACTGGAAACACCATATATTTT. The full variable domain, in which reference TRBV19 and TRBJ1-3 provide the parts outside the CDR3, is DGGITQSPKYLFRKEGQNVTLSCEQNLNHDAMYWYRQDPGQGLRLIYYSQIVNDFQKGDIAEGYSVSREKKESFPLTVTSAQKNPTAFYLCASSLGTGGTGNTIYFGEGSWLTVV.

There are many counts of this clonotype. V usage is TRBV20-1 and J usage is TRBJ2-3; a possible D gene is TRBD2 (6 bases). The CDR3 totals 15 residues. The germline V gene encodes CDR1 DFQATT and CDR2 SNEGSKA (reference sequence). V lost 0 bases and J lost 4, with 14 bases in between. The CDR3 spells CSARDGGWGSDTQYF. In nucleotides, the CDR3 is TGCAGTGCTAGAGATGGGGGGTGGGGGTCAGATACGCAGTATTTT.

This clonotype was seen many times. The chain carries TRBV7-9 and TRBJ1-4; D remains ambiguous. With 2 bases removed from V and 0 bases from J, the gap between germline ends came to 10 bases. The germline gives CDR1 SEHNR, CDR2 FQNEAQ (reference sequence). This CDR3 contains 16 residues. CDR3 residues: CASSLLGLATNEKLFF. The CDR3, as DNA: TGTGCCAGCAGCTTATTAGGACTTGCAACTAATGAAAAACTGTTTTTT.